This is a list of T cell receptor beta chains from one sample in a study of T cell repertoires in cytomegalovirus infection. One entry per CDR3 protein, called by TCRdb with MiXCR from the reads. The sample lists about 260,000 distinct CDR3 sequences; roughly 13% were seen once. The sequenced material came from PBMCs. These receptors were taken from a human donor in good health (CMV status not recorded). Some clones in this sample may be carry-over from other donors' samples. Both conserved end residues are part of each CDR3.

CDR3,J,V
CSARDVAGGAQETQYF,TRBJ2-5,TRBV20-1
CASSLEQAYGYTF,TRBJ1-2,TRBV11-2
CSAASGRESQETQYF,TRBJ2-5,TRBV20-1
CSAPTDPSYEQYF,TRBJ2-7,TRBV20-1
CASSLGGGLEAFF,TRBJ1-1,TRBV5-1
CASSRSGTETDTQYF,TRBJ2-3,TRBV28
CASSLDQPNEQYF,TRBJ2-7,TRBV5-1
CASSATSGQETQYF,TRBJ2-5,TRBV7-9
CSARNPGNQPQHF,TRBJ1-5,TRBV20-1
CASSNLRDTPSYGYTF,TRBJ1-2,TRBV12-3/TRBV12-4
CASSYPTGTNEKLFF,TRBJ1-4,TRBV7-2
CSASRDRGREDTQYF,TRBJ2-3,TRBV20-1
CASSWVNNEQFF,TRBJ2-1,TRBV5-1
CASSLGPHPNTEAFF,TRBJ1-1,TRBV7-9
CASSKGQGKGYEQYF,TRBJ2-7,TRBV7-3